These T cell receptor beta chains were read from a single sample in a study of blood T cell repertoires in COVID-19. Here immunoSEQ multiplex PCR was the method, and the copy in TCRdb shows in-frame clones only, minus some. The sample consists of some 120,000 clones, more than 80% of them appearing once. Material: peripheral blood. These receptors originate from a human donor in a cohort sampled during active COVID-19. The CDR3 runs from the conserved cysteine through the conserved F or W. The D gene is left open where the match is weak. Clone size, where shown, is once, few, many, or a class for clones that have expanded.

clone_size,d_call,j_call,v_call,cdr3_nt,cdr3_aa
.,.,TRBJ1-1,TRBV14,TGTGCCAGCAGCCAGCCGCGGGGAGGGGCTGAAGCTTTCTTT,CASSQPRGGAEAFF
few,TRBD1,TRBJ1-1,TRBV19,TGTGCCAGTAATAGGGGGCTGAACACTGAAGCTTTCTTT,CASNRGLNTEAFF
.,.,TRBJ1-1,TRBV2,TGTGCCACAGACAGGTCGATGAACACTGAAGCTTTCTTT,CATDRSMNTEAFF
once,.,TRBJ1-1,TRBV6-6,TGTGCCAGCAGTTCCCCAGCGGGGGTGAGGGTTGAAGCTTTCTTT,CASSSPAGVRVEAFF
.,.,TRBJ1-1,TRBV5-4,TGTGCCAGCAGCTTGGGACATAGGAACACTGAAGCTTTCTTT,CASSLGHRNTEAFF
.,.,TRBJ1-1,TRBV2,TGTGCCAGCCGTACTACCCAAGTAGCTGAAGCTTTCTTT,CASRTTQVAEAFF
.,.,TRBJ2-1,TRBV5-4,TGTGCCAGCAGCTCCCGGGACTACAATGAGCAGTTCTTC,CASSSRDYNEQFF
few,TRBD2,TRBJ2-1,TRBV28,TGTGCCAGCAGTTCACTACGACTAGCGCTTAGTAATGAGCAGTTCTTC,CASSSLRLALSNEQFF
.,.,TRBJ2-3,TRBV27,TGTGCCAGCAGTTTAATCGCAGGGGCCAGCACAGATACGCAGTATTTT,CASSLIAGASTDTQYF
.,.,TRBJ1-6,TRBV7-2,TGTGCCAGCAGTCCTATACCAGGGTATAATTCACCCCTCCACTTT,CASSPIPGYNSPLHF
once,.,TRBJ1-2,TRBV3-1/TRBV3-2,TGTGCCAGCAGCCAAGTTCCAGGACAGAACTATGGCTACACCTTC,CASSQVPGQNYGYTF
.,.,TRBJ2-2,TRBV5-1,TGCGCCAGCAGCCCCGTCGACCCGGGGGCCGGGGAGCTGTTTTTT,CASSPVDPGAGELFF
.,TRBD1,TRBJ2-7,TRBV5-1,TGCGCCAGCAGCTTGCCGACAGGGGGAAACGAGCAGTACTTC,CASSLPTGGNEQYF
.,.,TRBJ1-5,TRBV15,TGTGCCACCAGCCCACAGAATAATCAGCCCCAGCATTTT,CATSPQNNQPQHF
once,.,TRBJ2-1,TRBV9,TGTGCCAGCAGCGAGGGGCCCTTCAATGAGCAGTTCTTC,CASSEGPFNEQFF
once,.,TRBJ1-6,TRBV4-3,TGCGCCAGCAGCCATTATGGACAGCTCTATAATTCACCCCTCCACTTT,CASSHYGQLYNSPLHF
.,.,TRBJ1-1,TRBV4-3,TGCGCCAGCAGCCAACGCCTGACAGGGAACACTGAAGCTTTCTTT,CASSQRLTGNTEAFF
.,.,TRBJ1-2,TRBV11-2,TGTGCCAGCAGCTCTAACCGGGACAAGAACTATGGCTACACCTTC,CASSSNRDKNYGYTF
.,.,TRBJ2-3,TRBV7-8,TGTGCCAGCAGCTTAGAGGTCAGGGGCCCAGATACGCAGTATTTT,CASSLEVRGPDTQYF
.,.,TRBJ2-3,TRBV18,TGTGCCAGCTCACCATGGACTGATAGCACAGATACGCAGTATTTT,CASSPWTDSTDTQYF
.,.,TRBJ2-2,TRBV5-1,TGCGCCAGCAGCTTGGAGCAGCCCGGGTTTGAGCTGTTTTTT,CASSLEQPGFELFF
few,.,TRBJ1-1,TRBV19,TGTGCCAGTAGCATTACAGGGAGCCTTCCGGGGTACACTGAAGCTTTCTTT,CASSITGSLPGYTEAFF
.,.,TRBJ1-5,TRBV6-4,TGTGCCAGCAGTGAGTCGGATCAGCCCCAGCATTTT,CASSESDQPQHF
once,.,TRBJ1-5,TRBV3-1/TRBV3-2,TGTGCCAGCAGCCAGGCACGTAGCAATCAGCCCCAGCATTTT,CASSQARSNQPQHF
.,TRBD1,TRBJ1-2,TRBV5-6,TGTGCCAGCAGCTCAGGGGGCCGGTTGGATGGCTACACCTTC,CASSSGGRLDGYTF
few,TRBD1,TRBJ1-1,TRBV5-1,TGCGCCAGCGGACCGACAGGGATCGGTGAAGCTTTCTTT,CASGPTGIGEAFF
.,.,TRBJ1-1,TRBV30,TGTGCCTGGAGCCAGGGTCCCTTCGCTGAAGCTTTCTTT,CAWSQGPFAEAFF
once,TRBD1,TRBJ1-1,TRBV5-1,TGCGCCAGCAGCCCCCGACAGGGGGACGGTAATGAAGCTTTCTTT,CASSPRQGDGNEAFF
.,.,TRBJ2-1,TRBV11-2,TGTGCCAGCAGCTTAAGTCTAGCCTACAATGAGCAGTTCTTC,CASSLSLAYNEQFF
.,TRBD2,TRBJ2-1,TRBV5-1,TGCGCCAGCGCCCAGCGGGACCATATCTACAATGAGCAGTTCTTC,CASAQRDHIYNEQFF
.,TRBD1,TRBJ1-2,TRBV3-1/TRBV3-2,TGTGCCAGCAGCCAAGAGTCTGCCGGACAGGGGCTCTATGGCTACACCTTC,CASSQESAGQGLYGYTF